The TCR beta chain described here comes from a study of T-cell memory formation after mild COVID-19 (dated by TCRdb to the early 2020s). A note on the overall study: Most TCR sequence clusters were specific to one of the two donors. In a couple of donors, T-cell clones that expanded and contracted after mild COVID-19 were followed by sequencing TCRalpha and TCRbeta repertoires longitudinally. Two young, previously healthy adult volunteers made up the cohort, one male and one female. The study at large found these results: Clones contracting from day 15 to 85 had balanced CD4/CD8 phenotypes, while a second wave expanding from day 15 to 37 was biased towards CD4+. The study included only a couple of mild cases, and larger cohorts that include severe cases with pre-infection samples were judged to be necessary. Whether the second-wave clones peaking on day 37 were SARS-CoV-2 specific was not confirmed. Some responding clones were found in pre-infection memory, which suggests that pre-existing cross-reactive memory T cells took part in the SARS-CoV-2 response. Contracting CD4+ clones turned up mainly in the CM and EM memory subsets, whereas EMRA was where CD8+ clones were enriched.

Ficoll-Paque density gradient centrifugation was the method used to isolate PBMCs. Data came from an Illumina NovaSeq 6000. TCRalpha and TCRbeta cDNA libraries were built by 5'RACE with constant-segment primers, adding sample barcodes and unique molecular identifiers. RNA was extracted from every sample with Trizol reagent. Amplification of the libraries took two PCR steps, and the second step added a second sample barcode plus Illumina TruSeq adapters. Libraries were sequenced on an Illumina NovaSeq with 2 x 150 bp paired-end reads. As for how the authors treated the data: Reads were demultiplexed and collapsed into UMI-guided consensus sequences with migec v1.2.7. Using mixcr v2.1.11, UMI consensuses were aligned to TRA and TRB V and J templates and then assembled into clonotypes. A clonotype was counted as expanded or contracted only if both edgeR and NoisET called the change significant, with noise models trained on biological replicates. edgeR calls used a false discovery rate-adjusted p below 0.01 and a log2 fold-change threshold of 1. PCA with hierarchical clustering of max-normalized trajectories of the 1000 most abundant clonotypes was used as exploratory dynamics analysis. Separately sequenced CD4+ and CD8+ repertoires were used to assign the CD4 or CD8 phenotype of responding clones. TCRdb applied fastp at Q25 and MiXCR to the public reads, then kept only in-frame beta chains. Each record represents a unique CDR3 protein, reported with the most common genes and DNA among its rows. None of the V and J calls come from the authors' own analysis; TCRdb made them. The sample contains under 35,000 distinct CDR3 sequences, 16% of them found a single time. The ten largest account for around 1.5% of the sample.

The germline V gene (reference sequence) gives CDR1 as MNHNY and CDR2 as SVGAGI. From the cysteine up to the phenylalanine, the CDR3 has a length of 19 residues. Just CDR3 DNA is preserved here, 57 bases in frame from base 1. V trim: 0 bases; J trim: 7 bases; unmatched bases: 11. This clonotype was seen repeatedly, ten times or more. What antigen it recognizes has not been identified. The input lacks base qualities; no much larger clone sits a single base away. The sequence joins TRBV6-6 to TRBJ2-1, with 14 junctional bases fitting TRBD2. Sequencing used PBMCs or a T cell subset sorted from them (not recorded which). This sequence was found in an adult who had mild COVID-19 (a few samples of this study predate the infection). The sample titles of this study are shuffled in the database, so cell type and time point are left out. CDR3 sequence: CASSYSSRLAGGKRNEQFF. The nucleotides read TGTGCCAGCAGTTACTCTTCGCGACTAGCGGGGGGGAAACGGAATGAGCAGTTCTTC.